This T cell receptor beta chain appears in the sequencing data of a study of chemoradiotherapy in HPV16-positive cancers. Samples were taken several times over chemoradiotherapy. Sequenced by immunoSEQ multiplex PCR; TCRdb stores in-frame clones only, minus some. Altogether approximately 900 clones are present, roughly 84% being singletons, with the ten largest covering about 9.4%. This CDR3 spans 14 amino acids. J was trimmed by 10 bases and V by 7 bases; bases with no gene match: 9. The V gene's germline CDR1 is SNHLY and CDR2 FYNNEI. This clone has a single count. This sequence originates from a human donor with HPV-associated anogenital cancer. Material: tumor tissue, obtained from a patient who underwent chemoradiotherapy. V usage is TRBV2 and J usage is TRBJ1-6; 8 bases fit TRBD1. The CDR3 nucleotides read TGTGCCAGCAAAAAAACAGGGGGAAGCTCACCCCTCCACTTT. Translated, it gives CASKKTGGSSPLHF.